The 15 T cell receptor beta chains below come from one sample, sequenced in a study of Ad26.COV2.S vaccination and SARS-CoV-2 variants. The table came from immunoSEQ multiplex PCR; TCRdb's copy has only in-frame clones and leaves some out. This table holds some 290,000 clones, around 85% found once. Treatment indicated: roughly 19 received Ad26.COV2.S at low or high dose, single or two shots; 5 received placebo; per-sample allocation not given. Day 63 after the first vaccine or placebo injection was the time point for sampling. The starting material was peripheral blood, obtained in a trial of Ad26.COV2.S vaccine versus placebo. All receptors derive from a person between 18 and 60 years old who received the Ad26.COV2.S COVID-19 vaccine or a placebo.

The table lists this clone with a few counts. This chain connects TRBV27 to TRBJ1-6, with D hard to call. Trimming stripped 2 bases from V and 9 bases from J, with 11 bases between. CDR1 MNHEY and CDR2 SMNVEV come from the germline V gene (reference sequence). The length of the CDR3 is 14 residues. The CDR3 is CASSLRESSSPLHF. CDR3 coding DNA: TGTGCCAGCAGTTTAAGGGAGAGTTCTTCACCCCTCCACTTT.

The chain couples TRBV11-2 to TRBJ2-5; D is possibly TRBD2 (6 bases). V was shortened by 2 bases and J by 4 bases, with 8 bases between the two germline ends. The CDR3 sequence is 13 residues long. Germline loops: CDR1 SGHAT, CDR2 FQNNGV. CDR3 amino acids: CASSLPGVETQYF. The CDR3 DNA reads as TGTGCCAGCAGCTTACCGGGGGTAGAGACCCAGTACTTC.

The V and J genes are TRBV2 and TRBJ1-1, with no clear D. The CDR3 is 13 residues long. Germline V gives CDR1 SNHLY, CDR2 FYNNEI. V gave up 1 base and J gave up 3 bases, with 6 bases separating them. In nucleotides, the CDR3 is TGTGCCAGCAGTGAAGGCCAGTACACTGAAGCTTTCTTT. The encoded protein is CASSEGQYTEAFF. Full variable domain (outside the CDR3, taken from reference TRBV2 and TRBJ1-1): EPEVTQTPSHQVTQMGQEVILRCVPISNHLYFYWYRQILGQKVEFLVSFYNNEISEKSEIFDDQFSVERPDGSNFTLKIRSTKLEDSAMYFCASSEGQYTEAFFGQGTRLTVV.

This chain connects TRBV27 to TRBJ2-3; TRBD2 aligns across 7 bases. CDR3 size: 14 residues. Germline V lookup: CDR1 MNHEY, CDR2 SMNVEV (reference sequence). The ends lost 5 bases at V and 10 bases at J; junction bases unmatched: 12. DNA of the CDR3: TGTGCCAGCAGTCCAACGCTAGCGGCAACCCCGCAGTATTTT. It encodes CASSPTLAATPQYF.

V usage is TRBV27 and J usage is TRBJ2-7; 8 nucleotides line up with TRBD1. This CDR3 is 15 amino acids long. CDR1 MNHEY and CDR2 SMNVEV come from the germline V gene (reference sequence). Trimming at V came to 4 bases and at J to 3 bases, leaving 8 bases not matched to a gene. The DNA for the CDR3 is TGTGCCAGCAGTTCTACAGGGGGGCCTCGCTACGAGCAGTACTTC. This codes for CASSSTGGPRYEQYF.

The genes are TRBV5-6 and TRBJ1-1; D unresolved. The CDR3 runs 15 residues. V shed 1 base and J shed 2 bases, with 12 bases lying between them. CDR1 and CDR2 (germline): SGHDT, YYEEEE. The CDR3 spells CASSLWAVPNTEAFF. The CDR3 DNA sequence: TGTGCCAGCAGCTTGTGGGCAGTCCCTAACACTGAAGCTTTCTTT.

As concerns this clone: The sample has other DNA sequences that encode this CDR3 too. Here the CDR3 reads CASSLSGYEQYF. CDR3 nucleotide sequence: TGCGCCAGCAGCTTATCAGGATACGAGCAGTACTTC. V usage is TRBV5-1 and J usage is TRBJ2-7; D not resolved. This CDR3 has 12 amino acids. V was cut by 2 bases and J by 4 bases, with 7 bases left in between. Germline V CDR1 and CDR2: SGHRS, YFSETQ.

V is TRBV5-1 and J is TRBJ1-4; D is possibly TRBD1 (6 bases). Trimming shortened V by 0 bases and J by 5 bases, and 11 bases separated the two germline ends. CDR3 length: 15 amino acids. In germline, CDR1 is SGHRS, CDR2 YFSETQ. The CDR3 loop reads CASSLEGQGNEKLFF. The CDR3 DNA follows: TGCGCCAGCAGCTTGGAAGGGCAGGGGAATGAAAAACTGTTTTTT.

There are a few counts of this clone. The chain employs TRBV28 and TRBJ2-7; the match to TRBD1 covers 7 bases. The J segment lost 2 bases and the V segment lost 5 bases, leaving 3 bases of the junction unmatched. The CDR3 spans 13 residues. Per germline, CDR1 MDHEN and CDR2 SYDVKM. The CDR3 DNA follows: TGTGCCAGCAGTCGACAGGGCCCCTACGAGCAGTACTTC. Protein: CASSRQGPYEQYF.

The CDR3 reads CAWSLHGSGTIRYF. The CDR3 nucleotides are TGTGCCTGGAGTCTCCACGGATCGGGGACAATTAGGTATTTT. The V gene is TRBV30, the J gene TRBJ2-3; D is possibly TRBD1 (6 bases). The CDR3 contains 14 residues. Between the trimmed V and J ends, which lost 2 bases and 14 bases, there was a span of 23 bases. Germline V gene data show CDR1 as GTSNPN and CDR2 as SVGIG (reference sequence).

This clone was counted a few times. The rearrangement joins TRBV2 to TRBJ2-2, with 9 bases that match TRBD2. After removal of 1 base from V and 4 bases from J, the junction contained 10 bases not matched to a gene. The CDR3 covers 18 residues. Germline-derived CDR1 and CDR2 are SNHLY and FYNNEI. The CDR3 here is CASSEELAGVWSTGELFF. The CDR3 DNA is TGTGCCAGCAGTGAAGAGTTAGCGGGGGTTTGGAGCACCGGGGAGCTGTTTTTT.

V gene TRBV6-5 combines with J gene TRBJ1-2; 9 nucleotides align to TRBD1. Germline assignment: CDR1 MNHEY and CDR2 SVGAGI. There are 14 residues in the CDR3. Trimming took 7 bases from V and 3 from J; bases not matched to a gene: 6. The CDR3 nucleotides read TGTGCCAGCATGAGACAGGGGGAGTACTATGGCTACACCTTC. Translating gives CASMRQGEYYGYTF.

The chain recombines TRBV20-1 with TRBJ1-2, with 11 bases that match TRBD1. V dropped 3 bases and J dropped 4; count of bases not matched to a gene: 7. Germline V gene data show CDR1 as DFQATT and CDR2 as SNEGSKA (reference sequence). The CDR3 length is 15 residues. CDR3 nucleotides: TGCAGTGCTAGTACGGACAGGGGGCAACTCTATGGCTACACCTTC. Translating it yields CSASTDRGQLYGYTF.

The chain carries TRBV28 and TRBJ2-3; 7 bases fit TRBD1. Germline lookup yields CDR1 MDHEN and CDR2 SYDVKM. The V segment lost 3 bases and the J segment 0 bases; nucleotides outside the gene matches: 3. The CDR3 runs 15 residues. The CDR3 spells CASSLGTASTDTQYF. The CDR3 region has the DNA TGTGCCAGCAGTTTGGGGACAGCTAGCACAGATACGCAGTATTTT.

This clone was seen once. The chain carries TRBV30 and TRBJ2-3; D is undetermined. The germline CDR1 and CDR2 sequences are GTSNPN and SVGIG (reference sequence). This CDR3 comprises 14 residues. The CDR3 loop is CALDRLGSTDTQYF. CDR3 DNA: TGTGCACTGGATAGACTGGGGAGCACAGATACGCAGTATTTT. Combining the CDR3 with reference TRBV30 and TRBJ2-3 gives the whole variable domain SQTIHQWPATLVQPVGSPLSLECTVEGTSNPNLYWYRQAAGRGLQLLFYSVGIGQISSEVPQNLSASRPQDRQFILSSKKLLLSDSGFYLCALDRLGSTDTQYFGPGTRLTVL.